This T cell receptor beta chain was sequenced in a study of blood T cell repertoires in COVID-19. CDR1 is SGHNT and CDR2 is YENEEA in the germline V gene. The CDR3 totals 15 residues. V was cut by 3 bases and J by 0 bases, with 12 bases left in between. Profiled with immunoSEQ multiplex PCR; TCRdb holds only in-frame clones, not every one. The data show 210,000 or so clones, 84% seen once. The rearrangement links TRBV11-3 to TRBJ2-7; a possible D gene is TRBD2 (6 bases). Sequencing input: PBMCs or T cells enriched from blood (not recorded which). This receptor was identified in a man between 60 and 75 years old who had recovered from COVID-19. CDR3 region: CASSFSGLSSYEQYF. The CDR3 coding sequence is TGTGCCAGCAGCTTCAGCGGGCTGAGCTCCTACGAGCAGTACTTC.